The 8 T cell receptor beta chains in this list originate from one sample, sequenced in a study of CD8 T cells in Susac syndrome. Reverse transcription of roughly 0.45 to 1 ug RNA was carried out with random hexamers. TCRdb itself ran the immunoSEQ multiplex PCR reads through MiXCR, one entry per CDR3 protein. The sample lists around 85,000 distinct CDR3 sequences, 85% to 95% seen once, with under 0.6% in the top ten. The sequenced sample was CD8+ T cells from PBMCs. These receptors came from a human donor with Susac syndrome.

This chain connects TRBV6-2 or TRBV6-3 to TRBJ1-1; D gene ambiguous. Trimming took 7 bases from V and 1 from J, leaving 10 bases between them. CDR3 length equals 13 residues. Germline V gene data show CDR1 as MNHEY and CDR2 as SVGEGT. The CDR3 here is CASTWTANTEAFF. The DNA of the CDR3 is TGTGCCAGCACCTGGACCGCGAACACTGAAGCTTTCTTT.

CDR3 in amino acids: CASSLLAGEQFF. CDR3 DNA sequence: TGTGCCAGCAGCTTACTAGCGGGAGAGCAGTTCTTC. The chain recombines TRBV7-9 with TRBJ2-1; 9 nucleotides match TRBD2. The CDR3 runs to 12 residues. Germline CDR1 SEHNR, CDR2 FQNEAQ (reference sequence). V was pared by 2 bases and J by 10 bases, with 0 bases of the junction left unmatched.

The DNA for the CDR3 is TGTGCCACCAGCAGAGATAGACAGGACGAGCAGTACTTC. Its translation: CATSRDRQDEQYF. The V call is TRBV15, the J call TRBJ2-7; perhaps TRBD1 as D (6 bases). The CDR3 runs 13 residues. Trimming took 0 bases from V and 5 from J, leaving 8 bases between them. Germline CDR1 LNHNV, CDR2 YYDKDF (reference sequence).

The CDR3 bases are TGTGCCAGCAGACCCACGGGGGCTTCAACGGATACGCAGTATTTT. This encodes CASRPTGASTDTQYF. The V call is TRBV2, the J call TRBJ2-3, with D tentatively TRBD1 or TRBD2 (6 bases each). This CDR3 is built from 15 residues. The V and J ends lost 6 bases and 6 bases respectively, with 19 bases between them. Germline V gives CDR1 SNHLY, CDR2 FYNNEI.

This sequence joins TRBV4-3 and TRBJ1-1, with a possible D match to TRBD1 (6 bases). Per the germline V gene, CDR1 is LGHNA and CDR2 is YSLEER. V was cut by 4 bases and J by 2 bases, with 17 bases left in between. CDR3 length: 16 amino acids. This CDR3 reads CASSPEGEGINTEAFF. The DNA for the CDR3 is TGCGCCAGCAGCCCAGAGGGGGAGGGAATTAACACTGAAGCTTTCTTT.

The gene calls are TRBV19 and TRBJ2-7; D is possibly TRBD2 (6 bases). The germline V gene has CDR1 LNHDA and CDR2 SQIVND (reference sequence). The CDR3 totals 12 residues. The V end was cut by 3 bases, the J end by 7 bases, with 10 bases between. CDR3 sequence (DNA): TGTGCCAGTAGTATTTTCGGGGGAGAGCAGTACTTC. Protein: CASSIFGGEQYF.

This rearrangement joins TRBV5-1 to TRBJ2-7, with a possible D match to TRBD1 (6 bases). The germline V gene encodes CDR1 SGHRS and CDR2 YFSETQ. With 4 bases removed from V and 7 bases from J, the gap between germline ends came to 15 bases. This CDR3 has 13 amino acids. This CDR3 is CASSKEGDGEQYF. The DNA of the CDR3 is TGCGCCAGCAGCAAAGAGGGGGATGGGGAGCAGTACTTC.

This clonotype appeared once. The chain carries TRBV20-1 and TRBJ2-7, with 8 bases fitting TRBD2. Losses at the gene ends were 2 bases for V and 0 bases for J; bases not matched to a gene: 6. Per the germline V gene, CDR1 is DFQATT and CDR2 is SNEGSKA (reference sequence). The CDR3 length is 15 residues. This CDR3 reads CSARPLAGSSYEQYF. The CDR3 DNA reads as TGCAGTGCTAGACCCCTAGCGGGTAGCTCCTACGAGCAGTACTTC.